The present entry profiles one T cell receptor beta chain with its context. Its specificity is unknown. Trimming took 2 bases from V and 5 from J, leaving 9 bases between them. Germline loops: CDR1 KGHSH, CDR2 LQKENI. The CDR3 has 14 residues. The sample comes from a study of T cell responses to AZD1222 COVID-19 vaccine. General study points: The donor group comprised mostly white British people and more females; the analysis possibly underestimated clonal diversity. Researchers report vaccine-associated CD4 TCRs spanning spike, with dominance at 160-218 and 743-854. Scientists sampled the repertoires only once the peak T cell response had passed.

Clones were read by immunoSEQ multiplex PCR, and TCRdb kept only the in-frame ones, dropping some. The sample carries 150,000 to 200,000 clones, more than 75% recorded once. The origin of this receptor is an adult who received the AZD1222 COVID-19 vaccine. The rearrangement joins TRBV18 to TRBJ2-2, with unresolved D. The sample was peripheral blood, taken 28 days after the second AZD1222 dose. CDR3 nucleotides: TGTGCCAGCTCACCAGGGCGTGGTACCGGGGAGCTGTTTTTT. Protein product: CASSPGRGTGELFF. Full variable domain (missing parts from reference TRBV18 and TRBJ2-2): NAGVMQNPRHLVRRRGQEARLRCSPMKGHSHVYWYRQLPEEGLKFMVYLQKENIIDESGMPKERFSAEFPKEGPSILRIQQVVRGDSAAYFCASSPGRGTGELFFGEGSRLTVL.